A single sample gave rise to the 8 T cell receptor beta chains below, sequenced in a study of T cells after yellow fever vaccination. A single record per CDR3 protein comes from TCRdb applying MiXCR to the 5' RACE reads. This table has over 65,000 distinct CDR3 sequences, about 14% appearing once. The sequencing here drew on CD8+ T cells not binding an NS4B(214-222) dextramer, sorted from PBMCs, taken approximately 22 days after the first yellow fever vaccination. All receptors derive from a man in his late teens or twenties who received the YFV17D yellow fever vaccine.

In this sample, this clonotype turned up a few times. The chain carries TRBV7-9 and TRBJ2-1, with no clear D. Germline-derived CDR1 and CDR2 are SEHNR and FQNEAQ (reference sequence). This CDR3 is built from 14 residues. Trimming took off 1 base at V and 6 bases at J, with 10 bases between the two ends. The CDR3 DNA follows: TGTGCCAGCAGCTTAGTCCGCGGCTTCAATGAGCAGTTCTTC. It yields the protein CASSLVRGFNEQFF.

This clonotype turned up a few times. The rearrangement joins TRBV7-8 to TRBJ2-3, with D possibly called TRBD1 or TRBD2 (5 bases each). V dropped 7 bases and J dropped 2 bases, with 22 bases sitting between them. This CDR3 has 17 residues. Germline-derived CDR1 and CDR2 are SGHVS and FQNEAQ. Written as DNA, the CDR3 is TGTGCCAGCACCCGACCGCGTCGGGGACCGCACACAGATACGCAGTATTTT. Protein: CASTRPRRGPHTDTQYF.

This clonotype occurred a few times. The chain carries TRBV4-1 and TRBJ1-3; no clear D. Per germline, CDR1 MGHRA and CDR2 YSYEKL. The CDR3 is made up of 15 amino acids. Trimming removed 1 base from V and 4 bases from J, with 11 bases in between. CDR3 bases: TGCGCCAGCAGCCAAGTAACGGTCGCAGGAAACACCATATATTTT. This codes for CASSQVTVAGNTIYF.

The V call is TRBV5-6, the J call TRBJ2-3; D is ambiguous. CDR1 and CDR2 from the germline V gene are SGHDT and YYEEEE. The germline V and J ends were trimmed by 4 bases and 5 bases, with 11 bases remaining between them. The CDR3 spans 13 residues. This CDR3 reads CASSARQEDTQYF. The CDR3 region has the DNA TGTGCCAGCAGCGCACGCCAGGAAGATACGCAGTATTTT.

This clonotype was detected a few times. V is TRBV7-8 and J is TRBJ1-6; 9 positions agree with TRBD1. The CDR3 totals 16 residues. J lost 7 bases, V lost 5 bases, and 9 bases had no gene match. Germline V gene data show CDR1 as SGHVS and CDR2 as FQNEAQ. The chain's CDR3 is CASSRRTGDVNSPLHF. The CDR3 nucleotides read TGTGCCAGCAGCCGCAGGACAGGGGACGTCAATTCACCCCTCCACTTT.

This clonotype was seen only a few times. DNA for the CDR3: TGCGCCAGCAGCCAAAGCGGTTACCCTAGGCAGCCCCAGCATTTT. This sequence encodes CASSQSGYPRQPQHF. The chain combines TRBV4-3 with TRBJ1-5; D gene ambiguous. The CDR3 is 15 residues long. V lost 2 bases to trimming and J lost 7 bases, with 15 bases between them. The germline CDR1 and CDR2 sequences are LGHNA and YSLEER.

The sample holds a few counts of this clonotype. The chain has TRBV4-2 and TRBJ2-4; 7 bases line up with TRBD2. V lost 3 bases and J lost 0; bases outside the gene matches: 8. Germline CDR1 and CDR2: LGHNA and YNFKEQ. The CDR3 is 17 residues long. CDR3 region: CASSHPGTILAKNIQYF. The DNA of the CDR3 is TGTGCCAGCAGCCACCCTGGGACTATCCTAGCCAAAAACATTCAGTACTTC.

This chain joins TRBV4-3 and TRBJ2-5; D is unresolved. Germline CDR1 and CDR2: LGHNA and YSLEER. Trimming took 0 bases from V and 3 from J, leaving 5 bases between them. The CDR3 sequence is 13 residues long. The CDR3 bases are TGCGCCAGCAGCCAAGAGTCGGAAGAGACCCAGTACTTC. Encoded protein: CASSQESEETQYF.